These 7 T cell receptor beta chains came from one sample sequenced in a study of blood T cell repertoires in COVID-19. This table comes from immunoSEQ multiplex PCR, and its TCRdb copy is limited to in-frame clones, with some not included. The data hold 150,000 or so clones, with 85% observed a single time. The sequenced sample consisted of peripheral blood. These receptors were taken from a human donor with acute or convalescent COVID-19. The donor label of this sample is uncertain.

The V gene is TRBV11-2, the J gene TRBJ2-5; 10 nucleotides agree with TRBD1. The V and J ends lost 5 bases and 7 bases, in that order; junction bases with no gene match: 4. The CDR3 is made up of 13 amino acids. In germline, CDR1 is SGHAT, CDR2 FQNNGV. The CDR3: CASSLRDRGTQYF. The DNA for the CDR3 is TGTGCCAGCAGCCTCCGGGACAGGGGGACCCAGTACTTC.

The chain uses TRBV11-2 and TRBJ2-2, with 8 bases that match TRBD1. CDR1 and CDR2 (germline): SGHAT, FQNNGV. The ends lost 1 base at V and 1 base at J; junction bases unmatched: 2. This CDR3 is 16 amino acids long. The CDR3 loop is CASSLGDRRNTGELFF. CDR3 coding DNA: TGTGCCAGCAGCTTAGGGGACAGGAGGAACACCGGGGAGCTGTTTTTT. The whole variable domain, remainder taken from reference TRBV11-2 and TRBJ2-2, is EAGVAQSPRYKIIEKRQSVAFWCNPISGHATLYWYQQILGQGPKLLIQFQNNGVVDDSQLPKDRFSAERLKGVDSTLKIQPAKLEDSAVYLCASSLGDRRNTGELFFGEGSRLTVL.

The gene calls are TRBV5-1 and TRBJ2-2; 7 bases match TRBD1. The V gene end was trimmed by 0 bases and the J gene end by 0 bases; junction bases not matched to a gene: 5. Germline CDR1 and CDR2: SGHRS and YFSETQ. CDR3 length equals 17 residues. The CDR3 spells CASSLGFGQANTGELFF. The CDR3, as DNA: TGCGCCAGCAGCTTGGGGTTCGGACAGGCGAACACCGGGGAGCTGTTTTTT. Based on the CDR3 plus reference TRBV5-1 and TRBJ2-2, the full variable domain is KAGVTQTPRYLIKTRGQQVTLSCSPISGHRSVSWYQQTPGQGLQFLFEYFSETQRNKGNFPGRFSGRQFSNSRSEMNVSTLELGDSALYLCASSLGFGQANTGELFFGEGSRLTVL.

The chain links TRBV6-2 or TRBV6-3 to TRBJ1-5; D unresolved. The CDR3 spans 17 residues. The germline V gene encodes CDR1 MNHEY and CDR2 SVGEGT. The V and J ends lost 2 bases and 1 base respectively, with 15 bases between them. For the CDR3, the DNA is TGTGCCAGCAGTTACCACGGCTCGGGGTTCAGCAATCAGCCCCAGCATTTT. As protein: CASSYHGSGFSNQPQHF.

This chain connects TRBV30 to TRBJ1-1; a possible D gene is TRBD1 (6 bases). Germline loops: CDR1 GTSNPN, CDR2 SVGIG (reference sequence). The length of the CDR3 is 14 residues. DNA for the CDR3: TGTGCTCACTGCGGGGGACAACCGAACACTGAAGCTTTCTTT. Translating it yields CAHCGGQPNTEAFF.

The chain employs TRBV30 and TRBJ1-5; D gene ambiguous. The CDR3 length is 13 residues. Germline CDR1 GTSNPN, CDR2 SVGIG (reference sequence). Trimming removed 2 bases from V and 4 bases from J, with 9 bases in between. CDR3 coding DNA: TGTGCCTGGAGTCCGGCAGCGAATCAGCCCCAGCATTTT. Protein: CAWSPAANQPQHF.

The J gene is TRBJ1-3, the V gene TRBV4-2; possibly TRBD1 for D (6 bases). Germline V CDR1 and CDR2: LGHNA, YNFKEQ. The CDR3 is 21 residues long. V dropped 0 bases and J dropped 2 bases, with 26 bases sitting between them. CDR3 bases: TGTGCCAGCAGCCAAGAGCCCCTGTACGGCCATCCGGACAGAGCTGGAAACACCATATATTTT. Translation gives CASSQEPLYGHPDRAGNTIYF.